This paragraph covers one T cell receptor (beta chain) sequence. Its binding antigen is unknown. Base qualities are not at hand, and no much larger clone is one base apart. V drops 5 bases and J drops 10 bases, leaving 17 bases in between. Looking up the germline V gene yields CDR1 MDHEN and CDR2 SYDVKM. Counted from cysteine to phenylalanine, this CDR3 has 13 amino acids. Just CDR3 DNA is preserved here, 39 bases in frame from base 1. The data stem from a study of blood T cell repertoires in COVID-19 (dated by TCRdb to between 2020 and 2021). Context from the whole study: Samples from collaborators originated in the United States, Italy and Spain and spanned both the acute and convalescent phases of COVID-19. The prospective study material was composed of cDNA or gDNA derived from T cells, B-cell-depleted T cells, or PBMCs. The dataset comprised deeply sampled blood TCRbeta repertoires from subjects exposed to, actively infected with, or recovered from COVID-19. A freely available public database, intended as a resource for researchers studying the immune response to SARS-CoV-2, is where the repertoires were released. Samples were obtained from the ongoing ImmuneRACE study (first 160 participants) and from about 1,300 subjects provided by 6 global collaborators. Nearly every sample came with metadata listing a de-identified subject ID, COVID-19 status, age in years and sex. Where HLA class I and class II types were available, the types were taken from metadata supplied by the sample provider, not from assay-based typing. Overall study outcomes, separate from this receptor: The quantity of clinical and demographic metadata differed by source and by participant and was supplied without curation.

The collaborating institutions used their own protocols to collect whole blood in K2EDTA tubes. For TCRbeta analysis, collaborators shipped samples in one of three forms: frozen whole blood, isolated PBMCs, or DNA extracted from either of those sample types. TCRbeta CDR3 regions were amplified from genomic DNA using the immunoSEQ Assay, a bias-controlled multiplex PCR. Turning to the authors' computational methods: Within the assay, amplification of reference gene primers was used to estimate how many nucleated cells each sample contained. To quantify the absolute abundance of each unique TCRbeta CDR3 rearrangement, sequence reads were collapsed and filtered. For each sample, productive Simpson clonality was calculated as the square root of Simpson's diversity index over productive rearrangements. TCRdb took this table from immuneACCESS and kept in-frame rearrangements with V and J called. Such tables lack part of the clones; where checked against another copy, unresolved V genes explain under half of the gap, and the rest is unexplained. The V and J calls and clone size are taken from that table; D and trimming were inferred from the DNA. In this sample the table shows 70,000 or so clones, 88% of which occur a single time. The leading ten clones occupy roughly 1.4% of the sample.

The sequencing sample was made of peripheral blood. The source is a human donor in a cohort sampled during active COVID-19. The V gene is TRBV28 and the J gene is TRBJ1-1; there is no confident call for the D gene. The CDR3 protein sequence reads: CASSPRDTRRAFF. The nucleotides are TGTGCCAGCAGTCCCCGGGATACCCGTCGAGCTTTCTTT. This CDR3, with the reference TRBV28 and TRBJ1-1 proteins standing in past its ends, gives the full variable domain DVKVTQSSRYLVKRTGEKVFLECVQDMDHENMFWYRQDPGLGLRLIYFSYDVKMKEKGDIPEGYSVSREKKERFSLILESASTNQTSMYLCASSPRDTRRAFFGQGTRLTVV.